The 31 T cell receptor beta chains in this list originate from one sample, sequenced in a study of OX40 agonist ivuxolimab in advanced cancers. Profiled with immunoSEQ multiplex PCR; TCRdb holds only in-frame clones, not every one. The sample includes fewer than 10,000 clones, around 70% of them seen just once. Material: CD4+ or CD8+ T cells sorted from blood, obtained in a trial of the OX40 agonist ivuxolimab. Every receptor here comes from an adult with an advanced solid tumor such as melanoma, head and neck, liver or kidney cancer.

This clone was recorded once. The CDR3 nucleotides read TGTGCCAGCAGCTATCCGGGCTACGAGCAGTACTTC. It translates to CASSYPGYEQYF. This rearrangement joins TRBV7-2 to TRBJ2-7; unclear D gene. CDR3 length: 12 residues. Trimming removed 4 bases from V and 3 bases from J, with 7 bases in between. CDR1 and CDR2 from the germline V gene are SGHTA and FQGNSA.

The genes are TRBV29-1 and TRBJ2-1; a weak D match, TRBD1 (6 bases). V was shortened by 4 bases and J by 8 bases, with 12 bases between the two germline ends. Germline CDR1 is SQVTM and CDR2 is ANQGSEA. The CDR3 is 12 residues long. The CDR3 sequence: CSVASRGDEQFF. The CDR3, as DNA: TGCAGCGTTGCAAGCAGGGGCGATGAGCAGTTCTTC.

This chain joins TRBV9 and TRBJ1-1, with 7 positions matching TRBD1. V lost 3 bases, J lost 4 bases, and 12 bases stayed unmatched. This CDR3 spans 16 amino acids. The germline gives CDR1 SGDLS, CDR2 YYNGEE. The CDR3 sequence is CASSADLTGERTEAFF. As DNA, the CDR3 is TGTGCCAGCAGCGCAGACCTAACAGGGGAGCGCACTGAAGCTTTCTTT.

V gene TRBV29-1 combines with J gene TRBJ2-1; a possible D gene is TRBD1 (7 bases). This CDR3 comprises 13 residues. V was cut by 6 bases and J by 7 bases, with 16 bases left in between. Germline loops: CDR1 SQVTM, CDR2 ANQGSEA. CDR3 sequence (DNA): TGCAGCGTCGTGACAGGGACTCATAATGAGCAGTTCTTC. This gives the protein CSVVTGTHNEQFF.

The genes are TRBV29-1 and TRBJ2-7; possibly TRBD1 for D (5 bases). There are 14 residues in the CDR3. The germline V gene has CDR1 SQVTM and CDR2 ANQGSEA. V was pared by 5 bases and J by 0 bases, with 14 bases between. The CDR3 bases are TGCAGCGTTCAGGGCATTGGTAGCTCCTACGAGCAGTACTTC. Amino acid sequence: CSVQGIGSSYEQYF.

This clone is labeled large. The chain recombines TRBV4-3 with TRBJ1-5; possible D gene TRBD1, 6 bases. CDR1 LGHNA and CDR2 YSLEER come from the germline V gene. Between the trimmed V and J ends, which lost 4 bases and 7 bases, there was a span of 14 bases. This CDR3 has 14 residues. The CDR3 DNA reads TGCGCCAGCAGCCCTGAACAGGGTTTACAGCCCCAGCATTTT. Its translation: CASSPEQGLQPQHF.

This chain connects TRBV27 to TRBJ2-1, with D tentatively TRBD1 (6 bases). The CDR3 totals 14 residues. V was clipped by 5 bases and J by 8 bases, with 16 bases between them. Looked up from germline, CDR1 is MNHEY and CDR2 is SMNVEV (reference sequence). The CDR3 DNA reads as TGTGCCAGCAGTCCTGTGGGGGCAGGCCATGAGCAGTTCTTC. It codes for CASSPVGAGHEQFF.

The rearrangement links TRBV18 to TRBJ2-3; no firm D call. In germline, CDR1 is KGHSH, CDR2 LQKENI. The CDR3 spans 14 residues. Trimming removed 4 bases from V and 0 bases from J, with 8 bases in between. The DNA of the CDR3 is TGTGCCAGCTCACTTCGGGTGAGCACAGATACGCAGTATTTT. It codes for CASSLRVSTDTQYF.

The chain combines TRBV10-3 with TRBJ2-2, with 11 bases fitting TRBD2. CDR3 size: 15 residues. Losses at the gene ends were 11 bases for V and 2 bases for J; bases not matched to a gene: 7. Per germline, CDR1 ENHRY and CDR2 SYGVKD. Here the CDR3 reads CACSGGDSNTGELFF. As DNA, the CDR3 is TGTGCCTGTAGCGGGGGGGACTCCAACACCGGGGAGCTGTTTTTT.

The chain employs TRBV5-5 and TRBJ1-2; D gene unclear. V gave up 0 bases and J gave up 1 base, with 13 bases separating them. Germline CDR1 is SGHKS and CDR2 is YYEKEE (reference sequence). CDR3 length: 16 residues. CDR3 nucleotides: TGTGCCAGCAGCTTGGATTCAGCTGAGAGTAACTATGGCTACACCTTC. Translated, it gives CASSLDSAESNYGYTF.

The rearrangement joins TRBV27 to TRBJ1-3; D not certain. V was cut by 5 bases and J by 4 bases, with 12 bases left in between. The CDR3 extends over 14 amino acids. Germline V gene lookup returns CDR1 MNHEY and CDR2 SMNVEV (reference sequence). CDR3 sequence: CASSMPGPGNTIYF. CDR3 nucleotide sequence: TGTGCCAGCAGTATGCCTGGTCCAGGAAACACCATATATTTT.

This clone was recorded at least ten times. The rearrangement links TRBV13 to TRBJ1-3, with D possibly matching TRBD1 (5 bases). This CDR3 is built from 15 residues. Germline CDR1 PRHDT, CDR2 FYEKMQ (reference sequence). The V and J ends lost 4 bases and 7 bases respectively, with 17 bases between them. The CDR3 sequence is CASSSTQVQGNTIYF. The CDR3 DNA follows: TGTGCCAGCAGCTCCACACAGGTTCAGGGCAACACCATATATTTT.

The V call is TRBV4-2, the J call TRBJ2-3; D is possibly TRBD2 (6 bases). This CDR3 has 16 residues. Germline lookup yields CDR1 LGHNA and CDR2 YNFKEQ. V was clipped by 1 base and J by 3 bases, with 14 bases between them. This CDR3 is CASSQAFLAPTDTQYF. The CDR3 DNA is TGTGCCAGCAGCCAAGCTTTCCTAGCGCCTACAGATACGCAGTATTTT.

This clone was detected only a few times. This chain connects TRBV2 to TRBJ2-7; 8 bases line up with TRBD2. Germline CDR1 SNHLY, CDR2 FYNNEI. The J segment lost 2 bases and the V segment lost 2 bases, leaving 5 bases of the junction unmatched. This CDR3 is 15 amino acids long. The CDR3 DNA reads as TGTGCCAGCAGTGAAAGCGGGGGTTTGACCTACGAGCAGTACTTC. Translation: CASSESGGLTYEQYF.

This clone is classed as medium-sized. The CDR3 loop is CASSLWGSGSTDTQYF. CDR3 coding DNA: TGTGCCAGCAGCTTATGGGGTAGCGGTAGCACAGATACGCAGTATTTT. The chain has TRBV7-3 and TRBJ2-3, with a tentative D call TRBD2 (6 bases). V was trimmed by 2 bases and J by 0 bases, leaving 12 bases between them. CDR3 length: 16 residues. Germline V gene data show CDR1 as SGHTA and CDR2 as FQGTGA.

The V gene is TRBV5-1, the J gene TRBJ2-1; 11 nucleotides align to TRBD1. Germline V gene sequence: CDR1 SGHRS, CDR2 YFSETQ. The CDR3 covers 16 residues. V lost 0 bases, J lost 5 bases, and 4 bases stayed unmatched. For the CDR3, the DNA is TGCGCCAGCAGCTTGGGGACAGGGGGCGCGAACAATGAGCAGTTCTTC. It specifies CASSLGTGGANNEQFF. Using reference TRBV5-1 and TRBJ2-1 for the parts outside the CDR3, the full variable domain is KAGVTQTPRYLIKTRGQQVTLSCSPISGHRSVSWYQQTPGQGLQFLFEYFSETQRNKGNFPGRFSGRQFSNSRSEMNVSTLELGDSALYLCASSLGTGGANNEQFFGPGTRLTVL.

This chain connects TRBV19 to TRBJ1-1; TRBD1 is a possible D gene (6 bases). Trimming removed 1 base from V and 1 base from J, with 10 bases in between. This CDR3 contains 15 residues. Germline CDR1 reads LNHDA; CDR2 reads SQIVND (reference sequence). The CDR3 nucleotides read TGTGCCAGTAGTATAGGGGCGGGGGCGAACACTGAAGCTTTCTTT. Encoded protein: CASSIGAGANTEAFF.

The J gene is TRBJ2-1, the V gene TRBV9; D might be TRBD2 (5 bases). The CDR3 sequence is 15 residues long. The germline V gene has CDR1 SGDLS and CDR2 YYNGEE. The V and J ends lost 0 bases and 4 bases respectively, with 11 bases between them. The CDR3 sequence is CASSVEDLSYNEQFF. CDR3 coding DNA: TGTGCCAGCAGCGTAGAGGACTTAAGTTACAATGAGCAGTTCTTC.

The chain is built from TRBV9 and TRBJ2-3, with no clear D. CDR1 is SGDLS and CDR2 is YYNGEE in the germline V gene. Trimming took off 4 bases at V and 0 bases at J, with 12 bases between the two ends. The CDR3 has 15 residues. The CDR3 sequence: CASSPPASSTDTQYF. CDR3 DNA sequence: TGTGCCAGCAGCCCCCCTGCCTCTAGCACAGATACGCAGTATTTT.

The J gene is TRBJ2-4, the V gene TRBV4-1, with D perhaps matching TRBD1 (7 bases). Germline CDR1 reads MGHRA; CDR2 reads YSYEKL. V was pared by 3 bases and J by 4 bases, with 13 bases between. The CDR3 has 15 residues. The CDR3 here is CASSQVPGGKNIQYF. The CDR3 DNA reads TGCGCCAGCAGCCAGGTGCCAGGGGGGAAAAACATTCAGTACTTC.

This clone came up once. V is TRBV6-5 and J is TRBJ2-7; D gene ambiguous. The CDR3 runs 13 residues. The ends were cut back, 6 bases at V and 6 bases at J, with 15 bases in the middle. The germline V gene has CDR1 MNHEY and CDR2 SVGAGI. The CDR3 is CASSYGSTSEQYF. Written as DNA, the CDR3 is TGTGCCAGCAGCTACGGATCTACCTCCGAGCAGTACTTC.

In this sample, this clone turned up a few times. This chain links TRBV5-1 with TRBJ1-1, with D unclear. With 1 base removed from V and 1 base from J, the gap between germline ends came to 5 bases. The germline V gene encodes CDR1 SGHRS and CDR2 YFSETQ. The CDR3 is 13 residues long. CDR3 loop: CASSLSRNTEAFF. In DNA, the CDR3 is TGCGCCAGCAGCTTGTCCAGGAACACTGAAGCTTTCTTT.

V usage is TRBV27 and J usage is TRBJ2-2; no clear D. V gave up 10 bases and J gave up 7 bases, with 16 bases separating them. The CDR3 covers 13 residues. From germline, CDR1 is MNHEY and CDR2 SMNVEV (reference sequence). The chain's CDR3 is CAIQEVLGGELFF. CDR3 DNA: TGTGCCATCCAAGAGGTCCTCGGCGGGGAGCTGTTTTTT.

This chain uses TRBV18 with TRBJ1-3; 7 bases line up with TRBD1. V trimming: 3 bases; J trimming: 3 bases; junction bases outside the gene matches: 2. CDR1 is KGHSH and CDR2 is LQKENI in the germline V gene. This CDR3 has 14 residues. CDR3 sequence (DNA): TGTGCCAGCTCACCCCGGGACAGTGGAAACACCATATATTTT. Protein product: CASSPRDSGNTIYF.

This clone was found many times. The chain employs TRBV7-5 and TRBJ2-1; whether TRBD2, the table's D call, matches the DNA was not checked. TRBV7-5 is labeled a pseudogene. There are 14 residues in the CDR3. The CDR3 is CASRAGSSYNEQFF. In DNA, the CDR3 is TGTGCCAGTCGCGCTGGGAGCTCCTACAATGAGCAGTTCTTC.

This clone has just a few counts. The V call is TRBV15, the J call TRBJ1-3; possible D gene TRBD1, 6 bases. CDR3 size: 19 residues. Trimming shortened V by 0 bases and J by 2 bases, and 20 bases separated the two germline ends. Germline CDR1 and CDR2: LNHNV and YYDKDF (reference sequence). CDR3 coding DNA: TGTGCCACCAGCAGAGATCTGGCAGGGGCTGCGGGAGCTGGAAACACCATATATTTT. It encodes CATSRDLAGAAGAGNTIYF. The variable domain in full, completed from reference TRBV15 and TRBJ1-3, reads DAMVIQNPRYQVTQFGKPVTLSCSQTLNHNVMYWYQQKSSQAPKLLFHYYDKDFNNEADTPDNFQSRRPNTSFCFLDIRSPGLGDTAMYLCATSRDLAGAAGAGNTIYFGEGSWLTVV.

The sample holds a few counts of this clone. V usage is TRBV2 and J usage is TRBJ2-7, with TRBD2 matching over 14 bases. This CDR3 is 12 amino acids long. In germline, CDR1 is SNHLY, CDR2 FYNNEI. The V gene end was trimmed by 11 bases and the J gene end by 5 bases; junction bases not matched to a gene: 2. The CDR3, as DNA: TGTGCCGGGGGACTAGCGGGAGACGAGCAGTACTTC. Translation: CAGGLAGDEQYF.

The chain is built from TRBV11-2 and TRBJ2-1; 11 bases agree with TRBD2. Looked up from germline, CDR1 is SGHAT and CDR2 is FQNNGV. With 4 bases clipped from V and 3 bases from J, the junction kept 2 bases outside the gene matches. This CDR3 has 15 amino acids. The CDR3, as DNA: TGTGCCAGCAGCTCGGGACTAGCGGTCTACAATGAGCAGTTCTTC. Translated, it gives CASSSGLAVYNEQFF. Supplemented by reference TRBV11-2 and TRBJ2-1, the full variable domain reads EAGVAQSPRYKIIEKRQSVAFWCNPISGHATLYWYQQILGQGPKLLIQFQNNGVVDDSQLPKDRFSAERLKGVDSTLKIQPAKLEDSAVYLCASSSGLAVYNEQFFGPGTRLTVL.

The J gene is TRBJ2-5, the V gene TRBV9; D is ambiguous. Per the germline V gene, CDR1 is SGDLS and CDR2 is YYNGEE. The V end lost 3 bases, the J end lost 3 bases, and 9 bases lay between the germline ends. The CDR3 contains 13 residues. Written as DNA, the CDR3 is TGTGCCAGCAGCGCCGTAACGGAAGAGACCCAGTACTTC. It translates to CASSAVTEETQYF.

V gene TRBV28 combines with J gene TRBJ2-7, with TRBD2 matching over 12 bases. CDR1 is MDHEN and CDR2 is SYDVKM in the germline V gene. The CDR3 runs to 16 residues. V lost 5 bases and J lost 0; bases outside the gene matches: 5. In nucleotides, the CDR3 is TGTGCCAGCAGTCTCTCGGGACTAGCGGGCTCCTACGAGCAGTACTTC. Protein product: CASSLSGLAGSYEQYF.

The J gene is TRBJ1-5, the V gene TRBV6-5; a possible D gene is TRBD1 (5 bases). From germline, CDR1 is MNHEY and CDR2 SVGAGI. V lost 4 bases and J lost 0, with 10 bases in between. CDR3 length equals 15 residues. CDR3 in DNA: TGTGCCAGCAGTTGGGGCCTAACTAGCAATCAGCCCCAGCATTTT. Encoded protein: CASSWGLTSNQPQHF.